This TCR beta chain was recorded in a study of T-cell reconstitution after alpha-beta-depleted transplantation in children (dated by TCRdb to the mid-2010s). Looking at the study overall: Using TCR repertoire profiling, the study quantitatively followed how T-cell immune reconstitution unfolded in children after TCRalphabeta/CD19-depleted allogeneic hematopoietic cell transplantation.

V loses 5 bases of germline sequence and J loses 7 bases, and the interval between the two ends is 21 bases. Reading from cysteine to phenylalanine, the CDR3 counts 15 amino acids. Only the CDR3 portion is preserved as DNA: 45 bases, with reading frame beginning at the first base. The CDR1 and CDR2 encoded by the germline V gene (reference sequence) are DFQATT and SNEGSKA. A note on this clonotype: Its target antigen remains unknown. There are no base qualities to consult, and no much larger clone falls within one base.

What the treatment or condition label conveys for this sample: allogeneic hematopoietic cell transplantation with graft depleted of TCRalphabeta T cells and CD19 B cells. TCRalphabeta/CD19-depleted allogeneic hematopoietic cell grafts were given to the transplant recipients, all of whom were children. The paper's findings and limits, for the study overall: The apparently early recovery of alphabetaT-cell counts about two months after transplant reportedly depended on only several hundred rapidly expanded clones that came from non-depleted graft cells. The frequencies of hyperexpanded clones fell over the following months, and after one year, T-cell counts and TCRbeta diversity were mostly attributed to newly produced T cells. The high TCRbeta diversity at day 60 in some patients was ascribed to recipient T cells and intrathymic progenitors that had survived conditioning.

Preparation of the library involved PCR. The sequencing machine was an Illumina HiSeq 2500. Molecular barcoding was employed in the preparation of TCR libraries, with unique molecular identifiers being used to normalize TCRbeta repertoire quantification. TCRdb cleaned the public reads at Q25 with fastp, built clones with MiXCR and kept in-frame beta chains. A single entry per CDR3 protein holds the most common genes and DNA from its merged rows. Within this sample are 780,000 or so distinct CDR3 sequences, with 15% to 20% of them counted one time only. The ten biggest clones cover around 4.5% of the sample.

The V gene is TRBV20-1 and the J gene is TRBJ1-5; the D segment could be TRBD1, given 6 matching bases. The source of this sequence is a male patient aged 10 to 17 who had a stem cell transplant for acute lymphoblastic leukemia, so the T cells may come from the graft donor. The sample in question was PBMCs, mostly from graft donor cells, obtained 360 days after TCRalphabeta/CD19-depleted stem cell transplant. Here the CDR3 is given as CSASHRRQALQPQHF. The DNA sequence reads TGCAGTGCTTCTCACCGTCGACAGGCCTTGCAGCCCCAGCATTTT.